This T cell receptor (beta chain) was identified during a study of PD-L1 blockade in urothelial cancer. About the study: Patients' prior chemotherapy regimens numbered 0 to 3. Analysis of the blood was performed 3 weeks (second dose) and 6 weeks after treatment start.

Sequencing used immunoSEQ multiplex PCR; TCRdb keeps in-frame clones, though not all of them. The sample records under 90,000 clones, 85% to 95% being singletons. The length of the CDR3 is 14 residues. The trim removed 7 bases at V and 4 bases at J, leaving 8 bases unmatched. Germline CDR1 MDHEN, CDR2 SYDVKM. The input for sequencing was PBMCs, taken around atezolizumab (anti-PD-L1) treatment. The chain carries TRBV28 and TRBJ2-3; TRBD1 matches at 7 bases. The clonotype was recovered from a man aged 55 to 70 with urothelial cancer. The CDR3 DNA follows: TGTGCCAGCAAAGAGGGGGCGGCGGCAGATACGCAGTATTTT. It is translated as CASKEGAAADTQYF.